This T cell receptor (beta chain) was retrieved from a study of cytomegalovirus exposure and HLA in healthy donors. In the PCR, 60 Vbeta and 13 Jbeta primers were used. This table comes from immunoSEQ multiplex PCR, and its TCRdb copy is limited to in-frame clones, with some not included. The table shows more than 150,000 clones, with 84% occurring only once. The V end lost 1 base, the J end lost 2 bases, and 9 bases lay between the germline ends. This CDR3 contains 14 residues. Germline-derived CDR1 and CDR2 are MDHEN and SYDVKM. Sequencing was done on a sample of PBMCs. The receptor was derived from a boy between 10 and 17 years old in good health and CMV-seronegative. The J gene is TRBJ2-7, the V gene TRBV28, with D hard to call. Here the CDR3 DNA reads TGTGCCAGCAGTTTATCTAGAGGAACCTACGAGCAGTACTTC. This translates into CASSLSRGTYEQYF.